The 23 T cell receptor beta chains listed next were all sequenced from one sample in a study of cytomegalovirus exposure and HLA in healthy donors. 60 Vbeta and 13 Jbeta primers were used in PCR. Generated by immunoSEQ multiplex PCR, the TCRdb table keeps only in-frame clones and is missing some. The sample shows about 130,000 clones, more than 70% of them seen only once. Material for sequencing was PBMCs. Receptors originate from a woman in her 30s in good health and CMV-seropositive.

CDR3 nucleotide sequence: TGTGCCAGCAGCGAATATGGACAGATGAACACTGAAGCTTTCTTT. Its protein is CASSEYGQMNTEAFF. The chain couples TRBV11-2 to TRBJ1-1; D is perhaps TRBD1 (6 bases). Trimming removed 5 bases from V and 0 bases from J, with 13 bases in between. CDR3 length equals 15 residues. Germline V gene lookup returns CDR1 SGHAT and CDR2 FQNNGV. The complete variable domain, with remaining parts taken from reference TRBV11-2 and TRBJ1-1, reads EAGVAQSPRYKIIEKRQSVAFWCNPISGHATLYWYQQILGQGPKLLIQFQNNGVVDDSQLPKDRFSAERLKGVDSTLKIQPAKLEDSAVYLCASSEYGQMNTEAFFGQGTRLTVV.

The chain recombines TRBV7-3 with TRBJ2-3; 9 bases match TRBD1. The CDR3 sequence is 13 residues long. CDR1 SGHTA and CDR2 FQGTGA come from the germline V gene. Trimming took 3 bases from V and 5 from J; bases not matched to a gene: 0. DNA of the CDR3: TGTGCCAGCAGCTTGGACAGGGGAGATACGCAGTATTTT. Translated: CASSLDRGDTQYF.

The chain employs TRBV7-2 and TRBJ2-7; D gene ambiguous. Germline V lookup: CDR1 SGHTA, CDR2 FQGNSA. The CDR3 length is 14 residues. V lost 1 base and J lost 0, with 7 bases in between. CDR3 bases: TGTGCCAGCAGCTTAGGGTTAGCCTCCTACGAGCAGTACTTC. Amino acid sequence: CASSLGLASYEQYF.

This sequence joins TRBV18 and TRBJ1-1, with D possibly TRBD1 on 5 matching bases. With 1 base removed from V and 1 base from J, the gap between germline ends came to 10 bases. From germline, CDR1 is KGHSH and CDR2 LQKENI. The CDR3 length is 15 residues. This chain's CDR3 is CASSPRGTQNTEAFF. CDR3 in DNA: TGTGCCAGCTCACCACGCGGGACCCAGAACACTGAAGCTTTCTTT.

In DNA form, the CDR3 reads TGTGCCAGCAGCTTTATCCTAGCGTTACCATCTTCCTACAATGAGCAGTTCTTC. It specifies CASSFILALPSSYNEQFF. The chain uses TRBV11-2 and TRBJ2-1, with D possibly being TRBD2 (6 bases). Trimming removed 3 bases at V and 1 base at J, with 19 bases between. Germline values: CDR1 SGHAT, CDR2 FQNNGV. The CDR3 spans 18 residues. Full variable domain (missing parts from reference TRBV11-2 and TRBJ2-1): EAGVAQSPRYKIIEKRQSVAFWCNPISGHATLYWYQQILGQGPKLLIQFQNNGVVDDSQLPKDRFSAERLKGVDSTLKIQPAKLEDSAVYLCASSFILALPSSYNEQFFGPGTRLTVL.

The gene calls are TRBV30 and TRBJ2-2; 7 bases line up with TRBD2. The germline V gene has CDR1 GTSNPN and CDR2 SVGIG (reference sequence). The CDR3 loop spans 15 amino acids. J lost 4 bases, V lost 3 bases, and 8 bases had no gene match. CDR3 protein: CAWSGMGGSTGELFF. CDR3 DNA sequence: TGTGCCTGGAGCGGGATGGGGGGGAGCACCGGGGAGCTGTTTTTT.

V usage is TRBV7-2 and J usage is TRBJ1-2; D is ambiguous. The germline V and J ends were trimmed by 1 base and 5 bases, with 5 bases remaining between them. In germline, CDR1 is SGHTA, CDR2 FQGNSA. The CDR3 has 12 amino acids. The CDR3: CASSLGQYGYTF. CDR3 in DNA: TGTGCCAGCAGCTTAGGGCAGTATGGCTACACCTTC. The full variable domain, completed using reference TRBV7-2 and TRBJ1-2, is GAGVSQSPSNKVTEKGKDVELRCDPISGHTALYWYRQSLGQGLEFLIYFQGNSAPDKSGLPSDRFSAERTGGSVSTLTIQRTQQEDSAVYLCASSLGQYGYTFGSGTRLTVV.

The gene calls are TRBV18 and TRBJ2-5; 9 positions agree with TRBD2. The ends lost 4 bases at V and 3 bases at J; junction bases unmatched: 6. The CDR3 extends over 15 amino acids. CDR1 and CDR2 (germline): KGHSH, LQKENI. The CDR3 sequence: CASSHKRGVKETQYF. CDR3 in DNA: TGTGCCAGCTCACACAAGCGGGGGGTTAAAGAGACCCAGTACTTC.

The genes are TRBV30 and TRBJ2-1, with 8 bases lining up with TRBD2. The V gene end was trimmed by 8 bases and the J gene end by 3 bases; junction bases not matched to a gene: 6. CDR1 GTSNPN and CDR2 SVGIG come from the germline V gene (reference sequence). The length of the CDR3 is 13 residues. The chain's CDR3 is CAGLRGVYNEQFF. The CDR3 coding sequence is TGTGCCGGATTGCGGGGGGTCTACAATGAGCAGTTCTTC.

The V call is TRBV2, the J call TRBJ1-5; TRBD1 aligns across 9 bases. CDR3 length: 15 residues. The germline V gene has CDR1 SNHLY and CDR2 FYNNEI. The V gene end was trimmed by 6 bases and the J gene end by 7 bases; junction bases not matched to a gene: 10. CDR3 in amino acids: CASSRTGERDQPQHF. The CDR3 nucleotides read TGTGCCAGCAGCCGGACAGGGGAGCGGGACCAGCCCCAGCATTTT.

The V and J genes are TRBV7-9 and TRBJ2-7, with D perhaps matching TRBD1 (7 bases). Germline CDR1 and CDR2: SEHNR and FQNEAQ (reference sequence). The CDR3 is 15 amino acids. V was shortened by 2 bases and J by 4 bases, with 15 bases between the two germline ends. The CDR3 region is CASSLRAGGTYEQYF. For the CDR3, the DNA is TGTGCCAGCAGCTTACGGGCAGGGGGGACTTACGAGCAGTACTTC.

The rearrangement uses TRBV6-6 and TRBJ2-7; D might be TRBD2 (5 bases). The CDR3 sequence is 16 residues long. Germline loops: CDR1 MNHNY, CDR2 SVGAGI (reference sequence). V lost 6 bases to trimming and J lost 1 base, with 19 bases between them. CDR3 region: CASSSGRREFSYEQYF. For the CDR3, the DNA is TGTGCCAGCAGCTCCGGACGTCGGGAATTTTCCTACGAGCAGTACTTC.

The rearrangement uses TRBV20-1 and TRBJ2-7; tentative D call: TRBD1 (6 bases). The CDR3 is 11 residues long. V was shortened by 6 bases and J by 6 bases, with 12 bases between the two germline ends. Germline-derived CDR1 and CDR2 are DFQATT and SNEGSKA (reference sequence). CDR3 protein: CSASPGVEQYF. In nucleotides, the CDR3 is TGCAGTGCATCCCCAGGGGTCGAGCAGTACTTC.

The V gene is TRBV6-5, the J gene TRBJ2-2; 9 bases fit TRBD2. This CDR3 is built from 14 residues. Trimming at V came to 8 bases and at J to 6 bases, leaving 7 bases not matched to a gene. The V gene's germline CDR1 is MNHEY and CDR2 SVGAGI. CDR3 sequence reads: CASGASGVSGELFF. CDR3 DNA sequence: TGTGCCAGCGGAGCTAGCGGGGTCTCCGGGGAGCTGTTTTTT.

The chain combines TRBV6-5 with TRBJ1-1; tentatively, D is TRBD1 (5 bases). Trimming pared 5 bases from V and 3 bases from J, leaving 16 bases between. The CDR3 extends over 15 amino acids. In germline, CDR1 is MNHEY, CDR2 SVGAGI. CDR3 DNA sequence: TGTGCCAGCAGTAATCCCGGCACGGGGGACACTGAAGCTTTCTTT. Its protein product is CASSNPGTGDTEAFF.

This clone has only one observation. The chain employs TRBV18 and TRBJ1-1; D is perhaps TRBD1 (5 bases). V was trimmed by 3 bases and J by 1 base, leaving 12 bases between them. The germline CDR1 and CDR2 sequences are KGHSH and LQKENI. The CDR3 length is 15 residues. The CDR3 region is CASSPRGGENTEAFF. The CDR3 DNA reads TGTGCCAGCTCACCCCGGGGGGGAGAGAACACTGAAGCTTTCTTT.

Written as DNA, the CDR3 is TGTGCCAGCAGCTCACATGGACAGGGCTCTGAAGCTTTCTTT. It codes for CASSSHGQGSEAFF. The gene calls are TRBV7-8 and TRBJ1-1; 8 positions match TRBD1. V trimming: 4 bases; J trimming: 6 bases; junction bases outside the gene matches: 7. The CDR3 totals 14 residues. Per the germline V gene, CDR1 is SGHVS and CDR2 is FQNEAQ.

The chain carries TRBV7-3 and TRBJ1-1; 9 positions match TRBD1. The CDR3 is made up of 19 amino acids. Trimming at V came to 4 bases and at J to 0 bases, leaving 15 bases not matched to a gene. Germline CDR1 reads SGHTA; CDR2 reads FQGTGA. Here the CDR3 reads CASSSKSWGRDRVNTEAFF. CDR3 nucleotide sequence: TGTGCCAGCAGCTCAAAGTCGTGGGGGAGGGACAGGGTGAACACTGAAGCTTTCTTT.

The chain links TRBV6-1 to TRBJ2-4, with TRBD1 as a possible D gene (6 bases). Germline-derived CDR1 and CDR2 are MNHNS and SASEGT. The CDR3 covers 17 residues. V gave up 1 base and J gave up 6 bases, with 19 bases separating them. The CDR3: CASSEVLGQPWGNIQYF. The CDR3 DNA sequence: TGTGCCAGCAGTGAAGTATTGGGACAACCCTGGGGAAACATTCAGTACTTC.

The chain carries TRBV7-2 and TRBJ1-2; possible D gene TRBD1, 6 bases. CDR3 length equals 13 residues. In germline, CDR1 is SGHTA, CDR2 FQGNSA. V lost 1 base to trimming and J lost 8 bases, with 11 bases between them. The CDR3 nucleotides read TGTGCCAGCAGCTTAGTAACAGGGAAGGGCTACACCTTC. Encoded protein: CASSLVTGKGYTF.

V gene TRBV18 combines with J gene TRBJ1-5; 8 bases are a match to TRBD1. Trimming removed 6 bases from V and 1 base from J; junction bases left unmatched: 8. CDR3 length equals 16 residues. CDR1 is KGHSH, CDR2 LQKENI, per germline. CDR3 sequence reads: CASSYQGAGSNQPQHF. The CDR3 DNA sequence: TGTGCCAGCTCTTATCAGGGGGCCGGAAGCAATCAGCCCCAGCATTTT.

This chain links TRBV7-9 with TRBJ2-2; maybe TRBD2 (6 bases). The germline V gene has CDR1 SEHNR and CDR2 FQNEAQ (reference sequence). The CDR3 totals 16 residues. The V end was cut by 1 base, the J end by 2 bases, with 11 bases between. The CDR3 DNA reads TGTGCCAGCAGCTTAGGTAGCGGAAGCAACACCGGGGAGCTGTTTTTT. Translating gives CASSLGSGSNTGELFF.

J is TRBJ1-4 and V is TRBV5-4; D may be TRBD1 (6 bases). The V end lost 4 bases, the J end lost 1 base, and 11 bases lay between the germline ends. Germline loops: CDR1 SGHNT, CDR2 YYREEE (reference sequence). CDR3 length: 15 amino acids. The CDR3 DNA reads as TGTGCCAGCAGCAACCTAGGGGGAACTAATGAAAAACTGTTTTTT. Amino acid sequence: CASSNLGGTNEKLFF.